Below, one TCR beta chain is given with its context. V dropped 2 bases and J dropped 10 bases, with 24 bases sitting between them. The CDR3 consists of 18 residues. Looked up from germline, CDR1 is LNHDA and CDR2 is SQIVND (reference sequence). This table comes from immunoSEQ multiplex PCR, and its TCRdb copy is limited to in-frame clones, with some not included. The table shows some 96,000 clones, with about 89% occurring only once. The entry originates in a study of T cell responses to AZD1222 COVID-19 vaccine. The gene calls are TRBV19 and TRBJ1-6; D is uncertain. The TCR was taken from an adult in good health. The specimen was peripheral blood, collected on day 0 of MenACWY control vaccination. CDR3 coding DNA: TGTGCCAGTAGTATATACGGGGTGGGTTATCGAAGAGAATCACCCCTCCACTTT. It is translated as CASSIYGVGYRRESPLHF.